Sequencing of this TCR beta chain was carried out in a study of blood T cell repertoires in COVID-19. Deletions cut 1 base from V and 4 bases from J, with 7 bases between. The germline V gene encodes CDR1 SNHLY and CDR2 FYNNEI. This CDR3 has 13 amino acids. Measured with immunoSEQ multiplex PCR; TCRdb has only the in-frame clones, and not every one. The data contain 150,000 to 200,000 clones, around nine tenths of them singletons. The receptor was derived from a man aged 18-30 years with active or convalescent COVID-19. The chain links TRBV2 to TRBJ1-1; TRBD1 is a possible D gene (5 bases). Sequences were obtained from peripheral blood. The CDR3 region is CASSEGRATEAFF. In DNA, the CDR3 is TGTGCCAGCAGTGAAGGCAGGGCCACTGAAGCTTTCTTT.